A single sample is the source of the 7 T cell receptor beta chains below, sequenced in a study of shared clonotypes between healthy human individuals (dated by TCRdb to the early 2020s). Libraries were built with the immunoSEQ multiplex PCR assay. TCRdb carries this immuneACCESS record with in-frame sequences only. Its versions omit some clonotypes, under half of them owing to an unresolved V gene in the studies checked, with the rest unexplained. In all, the sample holds roughly 2,500,000 clones, and over 85% of those were seen once. About 0.34% of the sample is taken by the ten largest. Sequenced input: naive CD4+ T cells from PBMCs. The meaning of the sample's cell subset or site label: CD45RA+ positively selected. Receptors originate from a man between 18 and 29 years old in good health. Some clones in this sample may be carry-over from other donors' samples.

The CDR3 sequence: CASRELAGVNNEQFF. DNA of the CDR3: TGTGCCAGCAGGGAACTAGCGGGAGTAAACAATGAGCAGTTCTTC. The rearrangement joins TRBV6-1 to TRBJ2-1; 11 nucleotides align to TRBD2. The V segment lost 6 bases and the J segment 5 bases; nucleotides outside the gene matches: 6. Looked up from germline, CDR1 is MNHNS and CDR2 is SASEGT. The CDR3 spans 15 residues.

This clone was counted once. CDR3 nucleotide sequence: TGCGCCAGCAGCCCGCCGGGACAGAACAATGAAAAACTGTTTTTT. Protein product: CASSPPGQNNEKLFF. The gene calls are TRBV5-1 and TRBJ1-4; 7 bases fit TRBD1. The CDR3 runs to 15 residues. The germline CDR1 and CDR2 sequences are SGHRS and YFSETQ. With V trimmed by 4 bases and J by 5 bases, 8 bases remained unmatched.

The chain is built from TRBV7-9 and TRBJ1-5; D ambiguous. Germline-derived CDR1 and CDR2 are SEHNR and FQNEAQ (reference sequence). The ends were cut back, 2 bases at V and 5 bases at J, with 7 bases in the middle. The CDR3 is 13 residues long. DNA of the CDR3: TGTGCCAGCAGCTTATCGCGCGATCAGCCCCAGCATTTT. Protein: CASSLSRDQPQHF.

The CDR3 reads CASSPGQTGNQPQHF. Written as DNA, the CDR3 is TGTGCCAGCTCACCGGGACAGACGGGCAATCAGCCCCAGCATTTT. The rearrangement joins TRBV18 to TRBJ1-5; 7 bases fit TRBD1. This CDR3 is 15 amino acids long. Germline V gives CDR1 KGHSH, CDR2 LQKENI. Trimming cost V 3 bases and J 2 bases; bases outside gene matches: 4.

This clone was seen a handful of times. The V and J genes are TRBV18 and TRBJ1-1, with D hard to call. Trimming shortened V by 3 bases and J by 7 bases, and 6 bases separated the two germline ends. The germline CDR1 and CDR2 sequences are KGHSH and LQKENI. The CDR3 length is 11 residues. The CDR3 bases are TGTGCCAGCTCACCCGACGTTGAAGCTTTCTTT. It yields the protein CASSPDVEAFF.

The gene calls are TRBV27 and TRBJ2-7; D possibly corresponds to TRBD1 (5 bases). Germline loops: CDR1 MNHEY, CDR2 SMNVEV (reference sequence). The V and J ends lost 3 bases and 4 bases respectively, with 7 bases between them. The length of the CDR3 is 12 residues. The CDR3 region is CASSLAGYEQYF. The CDR3 DNA reads TGTGCCAGCAGTTTGGCAGGGTACGAGCAGTACTTC.

The gene calls are TRBV29-1 and TRBJ2-7; D is perhaps TRBD1 (6 bases). CDR3 length: 13 amino acids. CDR1 and CDR2 from the germline V gene are SQVTM and ANQGSEA. V was cut by 7 bases and J by 6 bases, with 19 bases left in between. CDR3 sequence reads: CSAATGLLREQYF. The CDR3 region has the DNA TGCAGCGCCGCGACAGGTTTACTACGCGAGCAGTACTTC.